This TCR beta chain emerged from a study of long-term antiretroviral therapy in people with HIV. General study results and limits: Diversity increased after ART yet remained lower than in transplant donor controls.

CDR1 is MNHEY, CDR2 SVGAGI, per germline. The CDR3 extends over 13 amino acids. Trimming took off 4 bases at V and 3 bases at J, with 8 bases between the two ends. Notes on this clone: Its antigen is currently unknown.

Donors each had at least one pre-ART PBMC sample and at least two post-ART ones. Survey-level resolution applied to immunoSEQ assay v3.0. TCRdb's table, derived via immunoSEQ multiplex PCR, lists solely in-frame clones and lacks some. Of 35,000 or so clones in the sample, 60% to 85% were seen once. The chain combines TRBV6-5 with TRBJ2-3; perhaps TRBD1 as D (6 bases). Sequencing was performed on unsorted PBMCs, taken 2 years after starting antiretroviral therapy. The sequence was collected from a woman aged 50 to 65 with HIV. The CDR3: CASSSGTTDTQYF. CDR3 nucleotides: TGTGCCAGCAGTTCCGGGACAACAGATACGCAGTATTTT.